The TCR beta chain under discussion was sequenced for a study of OX40 agonist ivuxolimab in advanced cancers. This CDR3 is built from 14 residues. V dropped 7 bases and J dropped 3; count of bases not matched to a gene: 5. CDR1 is SNHLY, CDR2 FYNNEI, per germline. The assay was immunoSEQ multiplex PCR, and TCRdb's table has in-frame clones only and misses some. Counted here are about 54,000 clones, 80% to 90% occurring once; the ten biggest clones make up approximately 1.2%. This receptor was identified in an adult with an advanced solid tumor such as melanoma, head and neck, liver or kidney cancer. This chain links TRBV2 with TRBJ2-7, with 11 bases matching TRBD1. The source material was CD4+ or CD8+ T cells sorted from blood, sampled in a trial of the OX40 agonist ivuxolimab. The CDR3 loop is CASNSGTGGYEQYF. CDR3 DNA: TGTGCCAGCAATTCCGGGACAGGGGGCTACGAGCAGTACTTC.